Presented here are 2 T cell receptor beta chains from one specimen sequenced in a study of T cell changes during pregnancy in multiple sclerosis. Libraries were prepared by immunoSEQ multiplex PCR; TCRdb keeps only in-frame clonotypes and omits some of them. The sample records approximately 61,000 clones, roughly 86% being singletons. The starting material was peripheral blood, obtained in the first trimester of pregnancy. These receptors originate from a female donor with multiple sclerosis, enrolled in a pregnancy study.

The chain employs TRBV6-5 and TRBJ2-1, with D tentatively TRBD1 (5 bases). Between the trimmed V and J ends, which lost 2 bases and 7 bases, there was a span of 9 bases. CDR1 is MNHEY, CDR2 SVGAGI, per germline. The length of the CDR3 is 13 residues. The CDR3 DNA reads as TGTGCCAGCAGTTACCCAAAGGGGAATGAGCAGTTCTTC. The encoded protein is CASSYPKGNEQFF.

This chain joins TRBV19 and TRBJ2-6, with 8 bases that match TRBD2. V lost 4 bases and J lost 0; bases outside the gene matches: 5. This CDR3 is built from 17 residues. CDR1 is LNHDA and CDR2 is SQIVND in the germline V gene (reference sequence). CDR3 nucleotide sequence: TGTGCCAGTAGTACCGGGACTAGACCCTCTGGGGCCAACGTCCTGACTTTC. As protein: CASSTGTRPSGANVLTF.